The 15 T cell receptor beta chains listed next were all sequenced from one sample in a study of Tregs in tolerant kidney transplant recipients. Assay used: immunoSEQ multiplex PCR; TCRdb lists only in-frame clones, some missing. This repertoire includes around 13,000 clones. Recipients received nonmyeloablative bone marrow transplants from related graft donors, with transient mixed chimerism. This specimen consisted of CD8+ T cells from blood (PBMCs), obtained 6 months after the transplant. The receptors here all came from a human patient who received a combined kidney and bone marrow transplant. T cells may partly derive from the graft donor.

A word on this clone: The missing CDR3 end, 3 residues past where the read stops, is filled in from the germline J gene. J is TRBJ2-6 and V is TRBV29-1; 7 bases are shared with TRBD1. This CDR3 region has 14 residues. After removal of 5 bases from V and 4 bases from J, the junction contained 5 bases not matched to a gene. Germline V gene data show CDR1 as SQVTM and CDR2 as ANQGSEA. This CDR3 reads CSVQTGTGANVLTF. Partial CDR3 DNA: TGCAGCGTTCAGACAGGGACCGGGGCCAACGTC.

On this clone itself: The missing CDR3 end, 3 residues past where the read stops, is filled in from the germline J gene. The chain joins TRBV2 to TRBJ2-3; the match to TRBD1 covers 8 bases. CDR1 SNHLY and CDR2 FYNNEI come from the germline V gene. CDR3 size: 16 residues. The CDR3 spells CASSYPGQDSNQPQYF. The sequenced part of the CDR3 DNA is TGTGCCAGCAGTTATCCGGGACAGGATAGCAATCAGCCG.

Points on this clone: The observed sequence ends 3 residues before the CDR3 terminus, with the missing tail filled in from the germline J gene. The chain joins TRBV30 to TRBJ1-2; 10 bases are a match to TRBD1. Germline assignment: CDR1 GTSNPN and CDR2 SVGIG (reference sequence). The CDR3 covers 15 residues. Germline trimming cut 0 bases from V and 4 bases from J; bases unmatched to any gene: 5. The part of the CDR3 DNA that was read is TGTGCCTGGAGTGTATGGACAGGGGGAGGCTATGGC. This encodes CAWSVWTGGGYG. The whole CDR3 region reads CAWSVWTGGGYGYTF.

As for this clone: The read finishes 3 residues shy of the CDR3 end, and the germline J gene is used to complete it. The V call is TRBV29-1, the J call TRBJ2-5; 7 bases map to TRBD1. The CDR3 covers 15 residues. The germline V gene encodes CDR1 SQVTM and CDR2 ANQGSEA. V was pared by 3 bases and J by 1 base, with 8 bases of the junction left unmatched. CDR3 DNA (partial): TGCAGCGTTGACCCCGGGACAGACCCCCAAGAGACC. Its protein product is CSVDPGTDPQET. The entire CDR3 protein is CSVDPGTDPQETQYF.

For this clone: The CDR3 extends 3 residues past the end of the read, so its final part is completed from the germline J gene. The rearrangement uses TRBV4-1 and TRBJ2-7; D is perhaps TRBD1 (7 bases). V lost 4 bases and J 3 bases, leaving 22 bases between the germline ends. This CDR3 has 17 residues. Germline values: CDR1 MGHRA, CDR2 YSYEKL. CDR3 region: CASSLSTAGTALYEQYF. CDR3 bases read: TGCGCCAGCAGCCTCTCAACCGCGGGGACAGCCCTCTACGAG.

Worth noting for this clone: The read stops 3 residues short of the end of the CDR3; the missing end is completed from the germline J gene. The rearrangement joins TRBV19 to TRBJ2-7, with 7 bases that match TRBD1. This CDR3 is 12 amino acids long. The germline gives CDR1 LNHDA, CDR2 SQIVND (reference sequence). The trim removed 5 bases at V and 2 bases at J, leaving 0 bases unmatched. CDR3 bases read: TGTGCCAGTAGTCAGGGGGCCTACGAG. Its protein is CASSQGAYE. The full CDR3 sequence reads CASSQGAYEQYF.

Incomplete CDR3 DNA: TGTGCCAGCAGGGGGGGACTAGCTATCTCCTACAATGAG. This gives the protein CASRGGLAISYNE. The full CDR3 protein is CASRGGLAISYNEQFF. The chain has TRBV2 and TRBJ2-1; 9 nucleotides align to TRBD2. Read coverage stops 3 residues before the CDR3 terminus; the germline J gene supplies the remainder. Germline V CDR1 and CDR2: SNHLY, FYNNEI. V shed 6 bases and J 0 bases; nucleotides not matched to a gene: 6. The CDR3 length is 16 residues.

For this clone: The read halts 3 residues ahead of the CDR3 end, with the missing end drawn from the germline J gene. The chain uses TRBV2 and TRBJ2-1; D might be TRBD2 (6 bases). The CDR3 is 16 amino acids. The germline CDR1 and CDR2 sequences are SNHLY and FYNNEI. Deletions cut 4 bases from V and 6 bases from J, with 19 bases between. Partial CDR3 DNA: TGTGCCAGCAGTGTGCCCCGGGACTCCCCTACCAATGAG. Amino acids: CASSVPRDSPTNE. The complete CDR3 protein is CASSVPRDSPTNEQFF.

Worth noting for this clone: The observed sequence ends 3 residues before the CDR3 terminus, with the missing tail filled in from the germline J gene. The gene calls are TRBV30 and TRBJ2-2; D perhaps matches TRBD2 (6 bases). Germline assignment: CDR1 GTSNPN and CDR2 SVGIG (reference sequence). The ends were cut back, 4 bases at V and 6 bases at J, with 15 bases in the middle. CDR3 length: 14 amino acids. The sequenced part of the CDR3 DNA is TGTGCCTGGATTGGAGGGCTTCTTTCCGGGGAG. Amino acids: CAWIGGLLSGE. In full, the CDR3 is CAWIGGLLSGELFF. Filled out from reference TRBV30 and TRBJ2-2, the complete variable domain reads SQTIHQWPATLVQPVGSPLSLECTVEGTSNPNLYWYRQAAGRGLQLLFYSVGIGQISSEVPQNLSASRPQDRQFILSSKKLLLSDSGFYLCAWIGGLLSGELFFGEGSRLTVL.

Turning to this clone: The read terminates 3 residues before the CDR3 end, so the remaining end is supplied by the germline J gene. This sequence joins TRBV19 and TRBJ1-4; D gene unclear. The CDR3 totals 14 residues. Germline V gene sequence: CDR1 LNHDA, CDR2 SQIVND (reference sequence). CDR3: CASSIPGSSSPLFF. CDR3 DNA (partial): TGTGCCAGTAGTATTCCCGGGTCAAGTTCACCA. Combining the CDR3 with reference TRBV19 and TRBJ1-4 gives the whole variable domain DGGITQSPKYLFRKEGQNVTLSCEQNLNHDAMYWYRQDPGQGLRLIYYSQIVNDFQKGDIAEGYSVSREKKESFPLTVTSAQKNPTAFYLCASSIPGSSSPLFFGSGTQLSVL.

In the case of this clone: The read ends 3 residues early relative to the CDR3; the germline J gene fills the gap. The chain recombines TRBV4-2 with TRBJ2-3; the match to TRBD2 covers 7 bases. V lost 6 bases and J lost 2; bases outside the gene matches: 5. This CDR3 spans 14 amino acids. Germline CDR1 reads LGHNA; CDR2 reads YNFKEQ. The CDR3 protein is CASRRDYPTDTQYF. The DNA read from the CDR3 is TGTGCCAGCAGGAGGGACTACCCCACAGATACG.

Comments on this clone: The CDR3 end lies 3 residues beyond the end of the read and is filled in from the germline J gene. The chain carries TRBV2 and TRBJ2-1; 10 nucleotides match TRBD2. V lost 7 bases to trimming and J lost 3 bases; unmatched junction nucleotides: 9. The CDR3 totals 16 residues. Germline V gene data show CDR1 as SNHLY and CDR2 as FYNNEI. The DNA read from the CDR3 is TGTGCCAGCATGGAACTAGCGGGACTCAACTACAATGAG. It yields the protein CASMELAGLNYNE. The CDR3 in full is CASMELAGLNYNEQFF.

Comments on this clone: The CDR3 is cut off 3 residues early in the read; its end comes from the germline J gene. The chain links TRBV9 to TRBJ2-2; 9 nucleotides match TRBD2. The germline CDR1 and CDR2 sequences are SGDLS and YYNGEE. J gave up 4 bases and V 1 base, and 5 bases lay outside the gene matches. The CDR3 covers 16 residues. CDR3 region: CASSVRGLASTGELFF. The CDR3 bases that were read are TGTGCCAGCAGCGTAAGGGGACTAGCTAGCACCGGGGAG.

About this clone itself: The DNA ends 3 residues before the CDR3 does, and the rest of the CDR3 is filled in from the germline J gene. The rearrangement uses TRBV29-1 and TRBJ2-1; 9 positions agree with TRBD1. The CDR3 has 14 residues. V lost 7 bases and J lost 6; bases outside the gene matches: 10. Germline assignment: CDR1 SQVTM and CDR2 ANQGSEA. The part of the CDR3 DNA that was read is TGCAGCGCCCAGGACAGGGGTCAGGGCAATGAG. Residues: CSAQDRGQGNE. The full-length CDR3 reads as CSAQDRGQGNEQFF.

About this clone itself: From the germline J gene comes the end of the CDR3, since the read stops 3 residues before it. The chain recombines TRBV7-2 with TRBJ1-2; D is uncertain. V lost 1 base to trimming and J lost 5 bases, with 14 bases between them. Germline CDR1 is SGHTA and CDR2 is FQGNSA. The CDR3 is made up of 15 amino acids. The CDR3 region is CASSLVAEGIYGYTF. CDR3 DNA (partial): TGTGCCAGCAGCTTAGTTGCTGAGGGCATATATGGC.